This T cell receptor (beta chain) was captured in a study of blood T cell repertoires in COVID-19. TCRdb keeps only in-frame clones here, not all; method: immunoSEQ multiplex PCR. The repertoire holds about 480,000 clones, with approximately 90% as singletons. The CDR3 is 16 residues long. Germline CDR1 reads SEHNR; CDR2 reads FQNEAQ (reference sequence). V was clipped by 5 bases and J by 0 bases; unmatched bases: 4. The clonotype originates from a middle-aged woman who had recovered from COVID-19. Sequencing was done on a sample of PBMCs or T cells enriched from blood (not recorded which). The chain uses TRBV7-9 and TRBJ2-2; the match to TRBD1 covers 9 bases. This chain's CDR3 is CASSPGTGSNTGELFF. The CDR3 nucleotides read TGTGCCAGCAGCCCGGGGACAGGGTCGAACACCGGGGAGCTGTTTTTT. Full variable domain (missing parts from reference TRBV7-9 and TRBJ2-2): DTGVSQNPRHKITKRGQNVTFRCDPISEHNRLYWYRQTLGQGPEFLTYFQNEAQLEKSRLLSDRFSAERPKGSFSTLEIQRTEQGDSAMYLCASSPGTGSNTGELFFGEGSRLTVL.